This T cell receptor beta chain was retrieved from a study of blood T cell repertoires in COVID-19. Study context: Two negative PCRs, clearance, or symptom resolution characterized the recovered Cohort 3 donors. The United States, Italy and Spain supplied acute and convalescent COVID-19 samples.

This table comes from immunoSEQ multiplex PCR, and its TCRdb copy is limited to in-frame clones, with some not included. The data hold 350,000 to 400,000 clones, with approximately 87% observed a single time. There are 16 residues in the CDR3. Germline lookup yields CDR1 LNHDA and CDR2 SQIVND (reference sequence). With V trimmed by 6 bases and J by 0 bases, 8 bases remained unmatched. Participant-given clinical history determined each cohort assignment. This receptor was taken from a man aged 40-49 years in a cohort exposed to, infected with or recovered from COVID-19 (not recorded which). This sequence joins TRBV19 and TRBJ1-5; 7 nucleotides line up with TRBD1. The sequencing sample was made of PBMCs or T cells enriched from blood (not recorded which). DNA of the CDR3: TGTGCCAGTAGGAGCCGGGACAGTGGTAGCAATCAGCCCCAGCATTTT. Translation: CASRSRDSGSNQPQHF.